These 30 T cell receptor beta chains were all obtained from the same sample, sequenced in a study of T cells in localized non-small cell lung cancer. Sequencing used immunoSEQ multiplex PCR; TCRdb keeps in-frame clones, though not all of them. The repertoire has about 24,000 clones, approximately 86% of them found once; the top ten carry approximately 5%. The source material was peripheral blood, sampled before any cancer treatment. The receptors derive from a male donor at least 60 years old with stage II squamous cell lung carcinoma.

This chain connects TRBV19 to TRBJ2-3; possible D gene TRBD1, 6 bases. The CDR3 consists of 14 residues. Trimming shortened V by 5 bases and J by 3 bases, and 12 bases separated the two germline ends. Per the germline V gene, CDR1 is LNHDA and CDR2 is SQIVND (reference sequence). CDR3 sequence reads: CASSPQGSTDTQYF. Written as DNA, the CDR3 is TGTGCCAGTAGTCCACAGGGAAGTACAGATACGCAGTATTTT.

This chain connects TRBV6-4 to TRBJ2-1; TRBD2 matches at 15 bases. After removal of 6 bases from V and 7 bases from J, the junction contained 1 base not matched to a gene. This CDR3 has 14 residues. From germline, CDR1 is MRHNA and CDR2 SNTAGT. The CDR3 coding sequence is TGTGCCAGCAGCGGGACTAGCGGGGGGAATGAGCAGTTCTTC. Its protein product is CASSGTSGGNEQFF.

V usage is TRBV5-6 and J usage is TRBJ1-2; a weak D match, TRBD1 (6 bases). The CDR3 sequence is 16 residues long. V was trimmed by 0 bases and J by 4 bases, leaving 16 bases between them. Germline-derived CDR1 and CDR2 are SGHDT and YYEEEE. The CDR3 DNA reads TGTGCCAGCAGCTTGGAATCATTCCGACAGGCCTATGGCTACACCTTC. Its translation is CASSLESFRQAYGYTF. The entire variable domain, with the rest obtained from reference TRBV5-6 and TRBJ1-2, is as follows: DAGVTQSPTHLIKTRGQQVTLRCSPKSGHDTVSWYQQALGQGPQFIFQYYEEEERQRGNFPDRFSGHQFPNYSSELNVNALLLGDSALYLCASSLESFRQAYGYTFGSGTRLTVV.

The genes are TRBV12-5 and TRBJ2-1; perhaps TRBD1 as D (5 bases). From germline, CDR1 is LGHNT and CDR2 FRNRAP. This CDR3 spans 15 amino acids. Trimming pared 1 base from V and 6 bases from J, leaving 13 bases between. CDR3 in DNA: TGTGCTAGTGGTTTGGGACCCCCGCAGGGCAATGAGCAGTTCTTC. It codes for CASGLGPPQGNEQFF.

This chain uses TRBV11-3 with TRBJ1-1; 12 bases are shared with TRBD1. J gave up 7 bases and V 3 bases, and 3 bases lay outside the gene matches. The CDR3 covers 14 residues. In germline, CDR1 is SGHNT, CDR2 YENEEA. CDR3 DNA sequence: TGTGCCAGCAGCTTGGGACAGGGGGCAGATGAAGCTTTCTTT. It encodes CASSLGQGADEAFF. The variable domain in full, with the rest retrieved from reference TRBV11-3 and TRBJ1-1, is EAGVVQSPRYKIIEKKQPVAFWCNPISGHNTLYWYLQNLGQGPELLIRYENEEAVDDSQLPKDRFSAERLKGVDSTLKIQPAELGDSAVYLCASSLGQGADEAFFGQGTRLTVV.

This chain uses TRBV5-1 with TRBJ2-7; D possibly corresponds to TRBD1 (6 bases). Trimming shortened V by 4 bases and J by 0 bases, and 11 bases separated the two germline ends. This CDR3 is built from 14 residues. Looked up from germline, CDR1 is SGHRS and CDR2 is YFSETQ. CDR3 sequence: CASSTGQTSYEQYF. CDR3 sequence (DNA): TGCGCCAGCAGCACCGGACAGACCTCCTACGAGCAGTACTTC.

This clone was detected only once. The chain joins TRBV6-5 to TRBJ2-7; the match to TRBD1 covers 10 bases. In germline, CDR1 is MNHEY, CDR2 SVGAGI. J gave up 4 bases and V 6 bases, and 9 bases lay outside the gene matches. The CDR3 sequence is 15 residues long. Written as DNA, the CDR3 is TGTGCCAGCAGGAACCCCGGACAGGGGGGATACGAGCAGTACTTC. It codes for CASRNPGQGGYEQYF.

The chain joins TRBV10-2 to TRBJ2-7; no clear D. The length of the CDR3 is 11 residues. Germline assignment: CDR1 WSHSY and CDR2 SAAADI. Trimming took off 1 base at V and 6 bases at J, with 4 bases between the two ends. CDR3 sequence reads: CASSELLEQYF. As DNA, the CDR3 is TGCGCCAGCAGTGAGTTACTCGAGCAGTACTTC.

The chain joins TRBV5-1 to TRBJ2-3; 7 bases line up with TRBD2. Germline V gives CDR1 SGHRS, CDR2 YFSETQ. The junction had 2 bases not matched to a gene; V was cut back by 3 bases and J by 1 base. The CDR3 runs 14 residues. CDR3 loop: CASSSSGGTDTQYF. The CDR3 region has the DNA TGCGCCAGCAGCTCCAGCGGGGGCACAGATACGCAGTATTTT.

This clone was seen more than once but under ten times. The V and J genes are TRBV5-4 and TRBJ1-1; perhaps TRBD1 as D (5 bases). CDR3 length equals 15 residues. CDR1 and CDR2 (germline): SGHNT, YYREEE (reference sequence). V was clipped by 4 bases and J by 4 bases, with 17 bases between them. The CDR3 DNA reads TGTGCCAGCAGCCCAACAAACCGGAGGGGCACTGAAGCTTTCTTT. Protein product: CASSPTNRRGTEAFF. The variable domain in full, with the rest retrieved from reference TRBV5-4 and TRBJ1-1, is ETGVTQSPTHLIKTRGQQVTLRCSSQSGHNTVSWYQQALGQGPQFIFQYYREEENGRGNFPPRFSGLQFPNYSSELNVNALELDDSALYLCASSPTNRRGTEAFFGQGTRLTVV.

This sequence joins TRBV11-3 and TRBJ2-1; 8 positions agree with TRBD2. This CDR3 region has 15 residues. The germline V gene encodes CDR1 SGHNT and CDR2 YENEEA. V lost 5 bases and J lost 0; bases outside the gene matches: 3. The CDR3 is CASSDRGGSYNEQFF. Here the CDR3 DNA reads TGTGCCAGCAGCGATCGGGGGGGCTCCTACAATGAGCAGTTCTTC.

This chain connects TRBV7-2 to TRBJ1-2; a weak D match, TRBD1 (5 bases). V was cut by 4 bases and J by 8 bases, with 17 bases left in between. CDR3 length equals 14 residues. Germline loops: CDR1 SGHTA, CDR2 FQGNSA. CDR3 DNA sequence: TGTGCCAGCAGCTACCCGGGAGGGTCAGGGGGCTACACCTTC. Protein sequence: CASSYPGGSGGYTF.

The rearrangement uses TRBV6-6 and TRBJ1-5; weak D call: TRBD1 (5 bases). This CDR3 is 13 amino acids long. The germline V gene encodes CDR1 MNHNY and CDR2 SVGAGI (reference sequence). Trimming left V 2 bases short and J 6 bases short, with 8 bases between. Here the CDR3 DNA reads TGTGCCAGCAGTTACGGGACGAGTCAGCCCCAGCATTTT. Amino acids: CASSYGTSQPQHF.

This rearrangement joins TRBV27 to TRBJ1-2; the D is unclear. Trimming removed 6 bases from V and 2 bases from J, with 16 bases in between. The CDR3 spans 15 residues. From germline, CDR1 is MNHEY and CDR2 SMNVEV (reference sequence). CDR3 bases: TGTGCCAGCAGCTCCACCTCTGGTCCAAACTATGGCTACACCTTC. It yields the protein CASSSTSGPNYGYTF.

This clone was seen once. This rearrangement joins TRBV5-1 to TRBJ2-3, with 9 bases lining up with TRBD1. Germline V gene lookup returns CDR1 SGHRS and CDR2 YFSETQ. The J segment lost 2 bases and the V segment lost 3 bases, leaving 7 bases of the junction unmatched. The CDR3 runs to 16 residues. For the CDR3, the DNA is TGCGCCAGCAGCTCCACCGGGACAGGGCTCACAGATACGCAGTATTTT. It translates to CASSSTGTGLTDTQYF. The whole variable domain, remainder taken from reference TRBV5-1 and TRBJ2-3, is KAGVTQTPRYLIKTRGQQVTLSCSPISGHRSVSWYQQTPGQGLQFLFEYFSETQRNKGNFPGRFSGRQFSNSRSEMNVSTLELGDSALYLCASSSTGTGLTDTQYFGPGTRLTVL.

This chain joins TRBV9 and TRBJ2-2, with D hard to call. This CDR3 comprises 14 residues. V was trimmed by 4 bases and J by 1 base, leaving 8 bases between them. Germline CDR1 and CDR2: SGDLS and YYNGEE. In nucleotides, the CDR3 is TGTGCCAGCAGCCCGGCGGAGAACACCGGGGAGCTGTTTTTT. Amino acids: CASSPAENTGELFF.

The rearrangement links TRBV29-1 to TRBJ1-1; D is unclear. With 4 bases removed from V and 4 bases from J, the gap between germline ends came to 10 bases. The germline V gene encodes CDR1 SQVTM and CDR2 ANQGSEA. This CDR3 comprises 12 residues. As DNA, the CDR3 is TGCAGCGTTGCCGGACGGGGCACTGAAGCTTTCTTT. Residues: CSVAGRGTEAFF.

This chain links TRBV19 with TRBJ2-1; 10 bases match TRBD2. Germline V CDR1 and CDR2: LNHDA, SQIVND (reference sequence). V gave up 5 bases and J gave up 9 bases; unmatched junction bases: 13. This CDR3 has 16 amino acids. The chain's CDR3 is CASSPRIAGGSSEQFF. For the CDR3, the DNA is TGTGCCAGTAGTCCGAGGATAGCGGGGGGTAGTAGTGAGCAGTTCTTC.

The genes are TRBV11-1 and TRBJ1-5; D remains unclear. The CDR3 loop spans 13 amino acids. V was trimmed by 5 bases and J by 1 base, leaving 6 bases between them. The germline V gene has CDR1 SGHAT and CDR2 FQDESV (reference sequence). The DNA of the CDR3 is TGTGCCAGCAGCCCCGACAGCAATCAGCCCCAGCATTTT. It encodes CASSPDSNQPQHF.

This chain uses TRBV6-1 with TRBJ1-4, with 8 bases matching TRBD1. Germline CDR1 is MNHNS and CDR2 is SASEGT. The V gene end was trimmed by 1 base and the J gene end by 5 bases; junction bases not matched to a gene: 3. The CDR3 is made up of 15 amino acids. CDR3: CASSEGWTGNEKLFF. The CDR3 DNA reads TGTGCCAGCAGTGAAGGGTGGACAGGGAATGAAAAACTGTTTTTT.

This clone was detected a few times. V usage is TRBV7-6 and J usage is TRBJ1-5, with 8 positions matching TRBD1. CDR3 length equals 15 residues. Germline CDR1 reads SGHVS; CDR2 reads FNYEAQ. J lost 2 bases, V lost 5 bases, and 5 bases had no gene match. CDR3 nucleotides: TGTGCCAGCAGCCCCCAGACAGGGGGCAATCAGCCCCAGCATTTT. Translating gives CASSPQTGGNQPQHF.

This sequence joins TRBV15 and TRBJ2-3, with a tentative D call TRBD1 (6 bases). Trimming shortened V by 3 bases and J by 4 bases, and 14 bases separated the two germline ends. The CDR3 is 15 amino acids. Germline CDR1 and CDR2: LNHNV and YYDKDF (reference sequence). DNA for the CDR3: TGTGCCACCAGCAGTAACAGGGAACGGGCAGATACGCAGTATTTT. Residues: CATSSNRERADTQYF.

This chain links TRBV9 with TRBJ1-5; D is undetermined. Germline CDR1 reads SGDLS; CDR2 reads YYNGEE. V was shortened by 0 bases and J by 9 bases, with 13 bases between the two germline ends. The CDR3 extends over 14 amino acids. The CDR3 DNA reads TGTGCCAGCAGCGTAGCTGACGGAGTAGGGCCCCAGCATTTT. This gives the protein CASSVADGVGPQHF.

The J gene is TRBJ2-3, the V gene TRBV11-3; 9 bases fit TRBD2. The length of the CDR3 is 18 residues. Germline V gives CDR1 SGHNT, CDR2 YENEEA. V gave up 5 bases and J gave up 4 bases; unmatched junction bases: 16. DNA of the CDR3: TGTGCCAGCAGCCGGGGACTAGCCCCCCTCTCGCCCTCAGATACGCAGTATTTT. This translates into CASSRGLAPLSPSDTQYF.

The chain joins TRBV21-1 to TRBJ1-1. TRBV21-1 corresponds to a pseudogene. The length of the CDR3 is 18 residues. CDR3 bases: TGTGCCAGCAGCAAAGCCTTTGAGGTGGAGGACCGAAACACTGAAGCTTTCTTT. Its protein is CASSKAFEVEDRNTEAFF.

This chain uses TRBV6-1 with TRBJ1-4, with 8 bases lining up with TRBD1. The CDR3 is made up of 15 amino acids. Per germline, CDR1 MNHNS and CDR2 SASEGT. The trim removed 7 bases at V and 8 bases at J, leaving 12 bases unmatched. For the CDR3, the DNA is TGTGCCAGCAACTCAGGGGGGACAGGCAGAGAAAAACTGTTTTTT. It is translated as CASNSGGTGREKLFF.

This chain joins TRBV30 and TRBJ1-6; 8 bases align to TRBD1. The CDR3 consists of 17 residues. V dropped 0 bases and J dropped 2; count of bases not matched to a gene: 6. Germline CDR1 and CDR2: GTSNPN and SVGIG (reference sequence). The CDR3 here is CAWSVDRGVPYNSPLHF. The CDR3 region has the DNA TGTGCCTGGAGTGTAGACAGGGGAGTACCCTATAATTCACCCCTCCACTTT.

The CDR3 nucleotides read TGTGCCAGCAGCTTAGTCTTGGGACAGGGGGCCGAGCAGTACTTC. This gives the protein CASSLVLGQGAEQYF. This chain links TRBV11-3 with TRBJ2-7; 12 bases fit TRBD1. The germline CDR1 and CDR2 sequences are SGHNT and YENEEA. J gave up 6 bases and V 1 base, and 4 bases lay outside the gene matches. The CDR3 is 15 residues long.

CDR3 in DNA: TGCGCCAGCAGCCAGGGACAGTCGCCGGCTCGCTACACCTTC. Amino acids: CASSQGQSPARYTF. The chain joins TRBV4-3 to TRBJ1-2; 7 bases line up with TRBD1. Losses at the gene ends were 3 bases for V and 9 bases for J; bases not matched to a gene: 10. The CDR3 loop spans 14 amino acids. CDR1 and CDR2 from the germline V gene are LGHNA and YSLEER.

J is TRBJ1-1 and V is TRBV7-9, with a weak D call TRBD1 (5 bases). Trimming stripped 8 bases from V and 3 bases from J, with 16 bases between. Germline V gene data show CDR1 as SEHNR and CDR2 as FQNEAQ (reference sequence). The CDR3 is made up of 14 amino acids. CDR3 DNA sequence: TGTGCCAGCTCCTGGGAGGGGCGGGACACTGAAGCTTTCTTT. This sequence encodes CASSWEGRDTEAFF.